The rows below give T cell receptor beta chains drawn from one sample of a study of blood T cells in healthy people across ages. TCRdb fed the 5' RACE reads into MiXCR, producing one record per CDR3 protein. Of about 2 million distinct CDR3 sequences in the sample, 49% were seen once. Input material: blood. These receptors were collected from a woman between 40 and 50 years old in good health. Each CDR3 is given with its conserved first and last residue. Fields, in order: D gene, V gene, J gene, clone size, CDR3 protein, CDR3 DNA. The D gene is left open where the match is weak. Only some rows state a clone size, as once, few, many or a class for expanded clones.

D: TRBD2
V: TRBV6-1
J: TRBJ2-5
size: few
CDR3: CASSEGTSQTQYF
DNA: TGTGCCAGCAGTGAAGGGACTAGCCAGACCCAGTACTTC

D: .
V: TRBV29-1
J: TRBJ2-7
size: .
CDR3: CSVESTYEQYF
DNA: TGCAGCGTTGAAAGCACCTACGAGCAGTACTTC

D: .
V: TRBV25-1
J: TRBJ2-5
size: few
CDR3: CASSARGIGETQYF
DNA: TGTGCCAGCAGTGCCCGGGGGATCGGAGAGACCCAGTACTTC

D: .
V: TRBV20-1
J: TRBJ2-1
size: .
CDR3: CSAGVGGLDSEQFF
DNA: TGCAGTGCCGGGGTGGGGGGGCTAGACAGTGAGCAGTTCTTC

D: TRBD2
V: TRBV7-3
J: TRBJ2-3
size: .
CDR3: CASSLIPPPSGGLPSPDTQYF
DNA: TGTGCCAGCAGCTTAATCCCGCCGCCTAGCGGGGGGCTTCCGAGCCCAGATACGCAGTATTTT

D: .
V: TRBV7-2
J: TRBJ2-7
size: few
CDR3: CASSLSTYGEQYF
DNA: TGTGCCAGCAGCTTAAGCACCTATGGGGAGCAGTACTTC

D: .
V: TRBV9
J: TRBJ2-7
size: .
CDR3: CASSVGWGGIYEQYF
DNA: TGTGCCAGCAGCGTAGGCTGGGGGGGCATCTACGAGCAGTACTTC

D: .
V: TRBV20-1
J: TRBJ2-1
size: .
CDR3: CSGDLGSNEQFF
DNA: TGCAGTGGGGACCTTGGGAGTAATGAGCAGTTCTTC

D: TRBD2
V: TRBV4-1
J: TRBJ2-1
size: .
CDR3: CASSVRLAVNRGNEQFF
DNA: TGCGCCAGCAGCGTCCGACTAGCGGTCAACCGGGGCAATGAGCAGTTCTTC

D: TRBD1
V: TRBV28
J: TRBJ1-2
size: .
CDR3: CATRSSGTGNYGYTF
DNA: TGTGCCACCCGCTCCTCCGGGACAGGGAACTATGGCTACACCTTC

D: TRBD2
V: TRBV10-3
J: TRBJ2-3
size: .
CDR3: CAISESLAGTRTDTQYF
DNA: TGTGCCATCAGTGAGTCGCTAGCGGGGACTCGCACAGATACGCAGTATTTT

D: .
V: TRBV18
J: TRBJ1-5
size: .
CDR3: CASSPPGGRNQPQHF
DNA: TGTGCCAGCTCACCACCGGGGGGGCGGAATCAGCCCCAGCATTTT

D: TRBD1
V: TRBV10-1
J: TRBJ2-7
size: .
CDR3: CASRAGTGPKCYEQYF
DNA: TGCGCCAGCAGAGCCGGGACAGGGCCCAAATGCTACGAGCAGTACTTC

D: .
V: TRBV5-1
J: TRBJ2-3
size: .
CDR3: CASSLAAGRRPSTDTQYF
DNA: TGCGCCAGCAGCTTGGCGGCAGGTCGCCGACCTAGCACAGATACGCAGTATTTT

D: .
V: TRBV11-1
J: TRBJ2-7
size: few
CDR3: CASSAYPGSFEQYF
DNA: TGTGCCAGCTCCGCCTACCCCGGGTCGTTCGAGCAGTACTTC

D: .
V: TRBV7-2
J: TRBJ2-1
size: few
CDR3: CASSHRDGDYNEQFF
DNA: TGTGCCAGCAGCCACCGGGACGGTGACTACAATGAGCAGTTCTTC

D: TRBD1
V: TRBV3-1
J: TRBJ2-7
size: few
CDR3: CASSHHDRVDEQYF
DNA: TGTGCCAGCAGCCACCACGACAGGGTCGACGAGCAGTACTTC

D: TRBD1
V: TRBV7-8
J: TRBJ2-6
size: few
CDR3: CASSPGDRSSGANVLTF
DNA: TGTGCCAGCAGCCCCGGGGACAGGTCCTCTGGGGCCAACGTCCTGACTTTC